The 3 T cell receptor beta chains given below trace back to one sample, sequenced in a study of blood T cell repertoires in COVID-19. Sequenced by immunoSEQ multiplex PCR; TCRdb stores in-frame clones only, minus some. The sample shows 100,000 to 150,000 clones, over 75% of them seen only once. Material: peripheral blood. Receptor source: an elderly woman with acute or convalescent COVID-19.

This clone was found once. V gene TRBV11-2 combines with J gene TRBJ1-2; possibly TRBD1 for D (6 bases). Germline V gene sequence: CDR1 SGHAT, CDR2 FQNNGV. The V gene lost 5 bases and the J gene lost 2 bases, with 9 bases spanning the gap. CDR3 length: 13 residues. CDR3 region: CASSQGQNYGYTF. The CDR3 nucleotides are TGTGCCAGCAGCCAGGGACAAAACTATGGCTACACCTTC.

The sample holds one count of this clone. The chain is built from TRBV19 and TRBJ1-5; no clear D gene. Looked up from germline, CDR1 is LNHDA and CDR2 is SQIVND (reference sequence). The V and J ends lost 3 bases and 1 base respectively, with 10 bases between them. This CDR3 region has 15 residues. The DNA for the CDR3 is TGTGCCAGTAGTATTCGGGGAGGCAGCAATCAGCCCCAGCATTTT. Translated: CASSIRGGSNQPQHF.

The chain carries TRBV29-1 and TRBJ1-1; 9 positions match TRBD1. Germline-derived CDR1 and CDR2 are SQVTM and ANQGSEA. The trim removed 6 bases at V and 3 bases at J, leaving 8 bases unmatched. CDR3 size: 14 residues. CDR3: CSVIPQGADTEAFF. DNA of the CDR3: TGCAGCGTCATCCCACAGGGGGCCGACACTGAAGCTTTCTTT. The full variable domain, rest sourced from reference TRBV29-1 and TRBJ1-1, is SAVISQKPSRDICQRGTSLTIQCQVDSQVTMMFWYRQQPGQSLTLIATANQGSEATYESGFVIDKFPISRPNLTFSTLTVSNMSPEDSSIYLCSVIPQGADTEAFFGQGTRLTVV.